The clone carrying this T cell receptor (beta chain) was counted ten times or more. The antigen remains unidentified. The TCR beta CDR3 regions underwent amplification from RNA transcripts. Scientists carried out first-round RT-PCR using HTBI primers and then a second-round multiplex PCR. MiXCR, applied by TCRdb to the multiplex PCR reads, yields one record per CDR3 protein. The sample records about 1.2 million distinct CDR3 sequences, about two fifths being singletons. This sample was taken from a study of Graves' ophthalmopathy and Graves' hyperthyroidism. Study-level points and caveats: Blood repertoires reportedly contained most expanded thyroid clonotypes above 0.001 frequency.

The CDR3 runs 15 residues. Germline assignment: CDR1 DFQATT and CDR2 SNEGSKA (reference sequence). With 5 bases removed from V and 0 bases from J, the gap between germline ends came to 17 bases. The clonotype comes from an adult man with Graves' hyperthyroidism. The rearrangement uses TRBV20-1 and TRBJ2-7; D is tentatively TRBD1 or TRBD2 (5 bases each). The sample taken for sequencing was peripheral blood or thyroid tissue (not recorded which). The CDR3 DNA follows: TGCAGTGCTCTTTCGCCGAGAGGGGACTCCTACGAGCAGTACTTC. Translation gives CSALSPRGDSYEQYF.